What follows describes a single T cell receptor beta chain. Antigen unknown. This sample is drawn from a study of cytomegalovirus exposure and HLA in healthy donors. Overall study context: In a later analysis, the 100 to 150 validation repertoires were reported to have used the same platform as the 550 to 850 first-cohort repertoires. The study, taken as a whole, reports: Among the CMV-associated chains, a few were confirmed in vitro as specific for CMV antigens.

Assay used: immunoSEQ multiplex PCR; TCRdb lists only in-frame clones, some missing. Of about 150,000 clones in the sample, more than 75% were seen once. Sequenced: PBMCs. The TCR was taken from a man aged 18 to 29 in good health and CMV-seronegative.

In DNA form, the CDR3 reads TGTGCCACTGAAATGAGTGAAAAACTGTTTTTT. Translation gives CATEMSEKLFF. The J gene is TRBJ1-4, the V gene TRBV7-9; no clear D. Germline V gene data show CDR1 as SEHNR and CDR2 as FQNEAQ (reference sequence). There are 11 residues in the CDR3. V gave up 10 bases and J gave up 7 bases, with 10 bases separating them.